Listed below are T cell receptor beta chains from one sample, sequenced in a study of PD-1 blockade in classical Hodgkin lymphoma. Repertoires were generated with immunoSEQ multiplex PCR, while TCRdb's copy carries only in-frame clones and drops some. The sample lists around 23,000 clones, around 83% occurring once. Sequencing was performed on CD4+ T cells from blood, taken at baseline. These receptors all come from a human donor with classical Hodgkin lymphoma. The CDR3 runs from the conserved cysteine through the conserved F or W. The order of the fields is V gene, CDR3 protein.

V: TRBV5-1; CDR3: CASSLNGQGFTEAFF
V: TRBV11-3; CDR3: CASSLQQLSGNTIYF
V: TRBV11-2; CDR3: CASSTGAATNEKLFF
V: TRBV28; CDR3: CASSYQRGGKETQYF
V: TRBV7-2; CDR3: CASSFSGANVLTF
V: TRBV6-5; CDR3: CASSSSGGPNSPLHF
V: TRBV11-3; CDR3: CASSLEESTEAFF
V: TRBV19; CDR3: CASSETGGFIYGYTF
V: TRBV6-1; CDR3: CASRPLQGGTEAFF
V: TRBV19; CDR3: CASSIVGAAFF
V: TRBV2; CDR3: CASRGSATNEKLFF
V: TRBV5-4; CDR3: CASTRGTAPYEQYF
V: TRBV5-1; CDR3: CASSFTGSITDTQYF
V: TRBV29-1; CDR3: CSVVGQGIDTDTQYF
V: TRBV19; CDR3: CASSTQQGENIQYF
V: TRBV6-5; CDR3: CASSELRGHTEAFF
V: TRBV6-5; CDR3: CASSRQAPNYNEQFF
V: TRBV6-5; CDR3: CASSSTGTVIYEQYF
V: TRBV6-6; CDR3: CASSVQANYGYTF
V: TRBV5-1; CDR3: CASSLAGGFEKLFF
V: TRBV6-1; CDR3: CASSEQGNSNQPQHF
V: TRBV6-5; CDR3: CASTRGTATSTLHF
V: TRBV10-3; CDR3: CAISVAGDQPQHF
V: TRBV4-2; CDR3: CASSLDSGEKLFF
V: TRBV10-2; CDR3: CASRGGESPLHF
V: TRBV27; CDR3: CASSLSTTGRGNTEAFF
V: TRBV4-2; CDR3: CASSQAVSDEQFF
V: TRBV18; CDR3: CASAPRTSGEYNEQFF
V: TRBV2; CDR3: CASSDLMINVLTF
V: TRBV9; CDR3: CASSATSYSTDTQYF
V: TRBV7-7; CDR3: CASSPDSAETQYF
V: TRBV9; CDR3: CASSVATTSSYNEQFF
V: TRBV5-1; CDR3: CASSLEGRGHEKLFF
V: TRBV7-9; CDR3: CASSLEVGNYGYTF
V: TRBV7-3; CDR3: CASSLGTPRYGYTF
V: TRBV5-1; CDR3: CASSLEWGYGYTF
V: TRBV4-3; CDR3: CASSQETTTLRKAFF